This T cell receptor (beta chain) was identified in a study of T-cell reconstitution after alpha-beta-depleted transplantation in children. This clonotype was observed many times. What it recognizes is unknown. Findings of the study overall: By one year post-transplant, T-cell counts and diversity largely arose from T cells that were newly produced.

V was clipped by 3 bases and J by 2 bases; unmatched bases: 12. Per germline, CDR1 KGHDR and CDR2 SFDVKD. This CDR3 contains 18 residues. It was with unique molecular identifiers that the TCRbeta library was prepared. Each CDR3 protein gets one entry after TCRdb re-called the PCR reads with MiXCR. Among hundreds of thousands of distinct CDR3 sequences listed, about an eighth were seen once. The receptor comes from a girl under 10 years old with congenital amegakaryocytic thrombocytopenia, due to receive a stem cell transplant. The V gene is TRBV24-1, the J gene TRBJ2-7, with 10 bases matching TRBD1. The starting material was PBMCs, obtained before TCRalphabeta/CD19-depleted stem cell transplant. The CDR3 nucleotides read TGTGCCACCAGTGATGGTCCAATCGTCGGGACAGGGGCCTACGAGCAGTACTTC. Its translation is CATSDGPIVGTGAYEQYF.